Detailed here is one T cell receptor beta chain. What it recognizes is unknown. Sample time point: after dendritic cell vaccination, including at tumor progression/relapse. Up to 2 ug genomic DNA was used for TCRB CDR3 amplification. The method was immunoSEQ multiplex PCR; TCRdb's version includes in-frame clones alone and lacks a portion of them. The table has tens of thousands of clones, about four fifths seen once; the top ten hold approximately 15%. There are 13 residues in the CDR3. Trimming removed 0 bases at V and 2 bases at J, with 4 bases between. Germline CDR1 reads KGHSH; CDR2 reads LQKENI. This entry belongs to a study of glioma-infiltrating T cells after dendritic cell vaccination. Study-level results: Higher TCR clonality did not directly relate to longer survival. Estimated pretreatment TIL content predicted outcome after dendritic cell vaccination.

Sequences were derived from blood, sampled after dendritic cell vaccination. The sequence was obtained from a human donor with glioblastoma. V and J are TRBV18 and TRBJ1-2; the D is unclear. This chain's CDR3 is CASSPPGNYGYTF. CDR3 sequence (DNA): TGTGCCAGCTCACCACCGGGCAACTATGGCTACACCTTC.